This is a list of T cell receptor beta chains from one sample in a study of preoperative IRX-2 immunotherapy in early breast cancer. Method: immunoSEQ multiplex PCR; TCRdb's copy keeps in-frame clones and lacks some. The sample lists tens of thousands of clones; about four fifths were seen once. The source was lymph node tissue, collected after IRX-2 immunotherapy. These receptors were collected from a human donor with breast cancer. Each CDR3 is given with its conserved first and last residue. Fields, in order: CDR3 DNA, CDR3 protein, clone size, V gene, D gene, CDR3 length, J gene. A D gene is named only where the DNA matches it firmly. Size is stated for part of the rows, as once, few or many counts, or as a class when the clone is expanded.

cdr3_nt: TGCGCCAGCAGTGAGGGCCAGACGGGGAACACTGAAGCTTTCTTT
cdr3_aa: CASSEGQTGNTEAFF
clone_size: .
v_call: TRBV10-2
d_call: .
cdr3_length: 15
j_call: TRBJ1-1

cdr3_nt: TGCGCCGAAAAAGGACGGCAGGGGAGGACGAACACTGAAGCTTTCTTT
cdr3_aa: CAEKGRQGRTNTEAFF
clone_size: .
v_call: TRBV23-1
d_call: .
cdr3_length: 16
j_call: TRBJ1-1

cdr3_nt: TGCGCCAGCAGACGACAGGGAGACTATGGCTACACCTTC
cdr3_aa: CASRRQGDYGYTF
clone_size: once
v_call: TRBV10-2
d_call: TRBD1
cdr3_length: 13
j_call: TRBJ1-2

cdr3_nt: TGTGCCAGCAGTTCGGGCCAGATGATGGGCTATGGCTACACCTTC
cdr3_aa: CASSSGQMMGYGYTF
clone_size: .
v_call: TRBV28
d_call: .
cdr3_length: 15
j_call: TRBJ1-2

cdr3_nt: TGTGCCAGCAGCCGGGACACTGGGAGGAATGAGCAGTTCTTC
cdr3_aa: CASSRDTGRNEQFF
clone_size: .
v_call: TRBV7-4
d_call: .
cdr3_length: 14
j_call: TRBJ2-1

cdr3_nt: TGTGCCAGCAGTACTAGACAGGGTGGTCAGCCCCAGCATTTT
cdr3_aa: CASSTRQGGQPQHF
clone_size: .
v_call: TRBV6-8
d_call: TRBD1
cdr3_length: 14
j_call: TRBJ1-5

cdr3_nt: TGTGCCACCAGCTTCGACAGGGTGAACACTGAAGCTTTCTTT
cdr3_aa: CATSFDRVNTEAFF
clone_size: .
v_call: TRBV15
d_call: TRBD1
cdr3_length: 14
j_call: TRBJ1-1

cdr3_nt: TGTGCCAGCAGCTTACTCCCGACGGCCTCTGGAAACACCATATATTTT
cdr3_aa: CASSLLPTASGNTIYF
clone_size: .
v_call: TRBV11-1
d_call: .
cdr3_length: 16
j_call: TRBJ1-3

cdr3_nt: TGTGCCAGTAGTATACAGATTAATCAGCCCCAGCATTTT
cdr3_aa: CASSIQINQPQHF
clone_size: .
v_call: TRBV19
d_call: .
cdr3_length: 13
j_call: TRBJ1-5

cdr3_nt: TGTGCCAGCAGAGGGGCCCTCCACACTGAAGCTTTCTTT
cdr3_aa: CASRGALHTEAFF
clone_size: .
v_call: TRBV28
d_call: .
cdr3_length: 13
j_call: TRBJ1-1

cdr3_nt: TGTGCCAGCAGCTTATTGCTCGGGGGGTGGACAGATACGCAGTATTTT
cdr3_aa: CASSLLLGGWTDTQYF
clone_size: .
v_call: TRBV11-3
d_call: TRBD2
cdr3_length: 16
j_call: TRBJ2-3

cdr3_nt: TGTGCCAGCAGCTTAGGTCTAGCGGGGATTCAGAATGAGCAGTTCTTC
cdr3_aa: CASSLGLAGIQNEQFF
clone_size: .
v_call: TRBV11-3
d_call: TRBD2
cdr3_length: 16
j_call: TRBJ2-1

cdr3_nt: TGTGCCAGCAGCTTAGTCTTTCCTCAAACTGCCTCTGGGGCCAACGTCCTGACTTTC
cdr3_aa: CASSLVFPQTASGANVLTF
clone_size: .
v_call: TRBV7-1
d_call: .
cdr3_length: 19
j_call: TRBJ2-6

cdr3_nt: TGTGCCAGCAGGTCTTTAGAGCGGGGGGCTTACAATGAGCAGTTCTTC
cdr3_aa: CASRSLERGAYNEQFF
clone_size: .
v_call: TRBV2
d_call: TRBD2
cdr3_length: 16
j_call: TRBJ2-1

cdr3_nt: TGTGCCAGCAGGAACGCGGGGGGGAGCTCCTACAATGAGCAGTTCTTC
cdr3_aa: CASRNAGGSSYNEQFF
clone_size: .
v_call: TRBV6-8
d_call: TRBD2
cdr3_length: 16
j_call: TRBJ2-1

cdr3_nt: TGTGCCAGCAGCTTGGGGGTCAAGTGGAGCACAGATACGCAGTATTTT
cdr3_aa: CASSLGVKWSTDTQYF
clone_size: .
v_call: TRBV11-3
d_call: .
cdr3_length: 16
j_call: TRBJ2-3

cdr3_nt: TGTGCCTGGAACCCGGGACAGGGGTTGGGCACTGAAGCTTTCTTT
cdr3_aa: CAWNPGQGLGTEAFF
clone_size: .
v_call: TRBV30
d_call: TRBD1
cdr3_length: 15
j_call: TRBJ1-1

cdr3_nt: TGTGCCAGCAGCTTCGGGACAGACCCCTCCTACGAGCAGTACTTC
cdr3_aa: CASSFGTDPSYEQYF
clone_size: .
v_call: TRBV11-3
d_call: TRBD1
cdr3_length: 15
j_call: TRBJ2-7

cdr3_nt: TGTGCCAGTAGCCGAGGGGGGACACAAGAGACCCAGTACTTC
cdr3_aa: CASSRGGTQETQYF
clone_size: .
v_call: TRBV19
d_call: .
cdr3_length: 14
j_call: TRBJ2-5

cdr3_nt: TGTGCCAGCAGCTTGTGGCAGATCAATCAGCCCCAGCATTTT
cdr3_aa: CASSLWQINQPQHF
clone_size: .
v_call: TRBV7-6
d_call: .
cdr3_length: 14
j_call: TRBJ1-5

cdr3_nt: TGTGCCAGCAGCGTTCGGACTAGCTTAAGCGGCACAGATACGCAGTATTTT
cdr3_aa: CASSVRTSLSGTDTQYF
clone_size: .
v_call: TRBV14
d_call: TRBD2
cdr3_length: 17
j_call: TRBJ2-3

cdr3_nt: TGTGCCAGCACCCGGAGTACGAGCACAGATACGCAGTATTTT
cdr3_aa: CASTRSTSTDTQYF
clone_size: .
v_call: TRBV12-5
d_call: .
cdr3_length: 14
j_call: TRBJ2-3

cdr3_nt: TGTGCTAGTGGCTCCGGACAGGGGTCGACAGATACGCAGTATTTT
cdr3_aa: CASGSGQGSTDTQYF
clone_size: few
v_call: TRBV12-5
d_call: TRBD1
cdr3_length: 15
j_call: TRBJ2-3

cdr3_nt: TGTGCCAGCAGTCGTCGGACAGGATTCAACAATGAGCAGTTCTTC
cdr3_aa: CASSRRTGFNNEQFF
clone_size: .
v_call: TRBV6-8
d_call: TRBD1
cdr3_length: 15
j_call: TRBJ2-1

cdr3_nt: TGCGCCAGCAGGGGAACAGGGCGTGAGACTGAAGCTTTCTTT
cdr3_aa: CASRGTGRETEAFF
clone_size: .
v_call: TRBV10-1
d_call: .
cdr3_length: 14
j_call: TRBJ1-1

cdr3_nt: TGTGCCAGCAGGCGCCTTTCAGGGGCATTGGGTAACTATGGCTACACCTTC
cdr3_aa: CASRRLSGALGNYGYTF
clone_size: once
v_call: TRBV9
d_call: .
cdr3_length: 17
j_call: TRBJ1-2

cdr3_nt: TGTGCCAGCAGTCCCAATATCGGGGGTGCTTCGTCTAATGAAAAACTGTTTTTT
cdr3_aa: CASSPNIGGASSNEKLFF
clone_size: .
v_call: TRBV28
d_call: .
cdr3_length: 18
j_call: TRBJ1-4

cdr3_nt: TGTGCCAGCCGCGGTTGGGGGGCGGTGAACACTGAAGCTTTCTTT
cdr3_aa: CASRGWGAVNTEAFF
clone_size: once
v_call: TRBV6-8
d_call: .
cdr3_length: 15
j_call: TRBJ1-1

cdr3_nt: TGCGCCAGCAGAAGCGGGGCGAACAATGAGCAGTTCTTC
cdr3_aa: CASRSGANNEQFF
clone_size: .
v_call: TRBV10-2
d_call: TRBD2
cdr3_length: 13
j_call: TRBJ2-1

cdr3_nt: TGCGCCAGCAGCTTGGCCACAGGGGGACCCTACAATGAGCAGTTCTTC
cdr3_aa: CASSLATGGPYNEQFF
clone_size: .
v_call: TRBV5-1
d_call: TRBD1
cdr3_length: 16
j_call: TRBJ2-1

cdr3_nt: TGTGCCAGCAGTTGGGGGGCGGGACAGGCCTACGAGCAGTACTTC
cdr3_aa: CASSWGAGQAYEQYF
clone_size: .
v_call: TRBV6-8
d_call: TRBD1
cdr3_length: 15
j_call: TRBJ2-7

cdr3_nt: TGTGCCAGCACAGCCCGGGGCTCGAACACTGAAGCTTTCTTT
cdr3_aa: CASTARGSNTEAFF
clone_size: .
v_call: TRBV18
d_call: .
cdr3_length: 14
j_call: TRBJ1-1

cdr3_nt: TGCGCCAGCAGGGCAGGGGGTAACACCGGGGAGCTGTTTTTT
cdr3_aa: CASRAGGNTGELFF
clone_size: .
v_call: TRBV5-1
d_call: TRBD1
cdr3_length: 14
j_call: TRBJ2-2

cdr3_nt: TGTGCCACCAGCATCGGACAGGGACTCTATGGCTACACCTTC
cdr3_aa: CATSIGQGLYGYTF
clone_size: few
v_call: TRBV15
d_call: TRBD1
cdr3_length: 14
j_call: TRBJ1-2

cdr3_nt: TGTGCCAGCTCACCGGCGCAGGGGAACACTGAAGCTTTCTTT
cdr3_aa: CASSPAQGNTEAFF
clone_size: .
v_call: TRBV18
d_call: .
cdr3_length: 14
j_call: TRBJ1-1

cdr3_nt: TGTGCCAGCAGTTTTATGTCGGACAGGCCCAATGGCTACACCTTC
cdr3_aa: CASSFMSDRPNGYTF
clone_size: .
v_call: TRBV6-8
d_call: TRBD1
cdr3_length: 15
j_call: TRBJ1-2

cdr3_nt: TGTGCCAGCAGCTCCTGGGACAGAAAGGGAAGCTACGAGCAGTACTTC
cdr3_aa: CASSSWDRKGSYEQYF
clone_size: .
v_call: TRBV7-6
d_call: TRBD1
cdr3_length: 16
j_call: TRBJ2-7

cdr3_nt: TGCGCCAGCAGCTTGCTCGGACCTAACTATGGCTACACCTTC
cdr3_aa: CASSLLGPNYGYTF
clone_size: .
v_call: TRBV5-1
d_call: .
cdr3_length: 14
j_call: TRBJ1-2

cdr3_nt: TGTGCCAGCAGCTTCCTCCGGGACGGACGAAGTGGCTACACCTTC
cdr3_aa: CASSFLRDGRSGYTF
clone_size: .
v_call: TRBV11-3
d_call: .
cdr3_length: 15
j_call: TRBJ1-2

cdr3_nt: TGTGCCAGCAGCCCCGACAGGGGCGCGACCTACAATGAGCAGTTCTTC
cdr3_aa: CASSPDRGATYNEQFF
clone_size: .
v_call: TRBV11-3
d_call: TRBD1
cdr3_length: 16
j_call: TRBJ2-1

cdr3_nt: TGCGCCAGCAGTGAGTCGATCGGCAGGGGCTTCTATGGCTACACCTTC
cdr3_aa: CASSESIGRGFYGYTF
clone_size: .
v_call: TRBV10-1
d_call: .
cdr3_length: 16
j_call: TRBJ1-2

cdr3_nt: TGCGCCAGCAGCCAAGAGGGGGGACGAAGTGAAAAACTGTTTTTT
cdr3_aa: CASSQEGGRSEKLFF
clone_size: .
v_call: TRBV23-1
d_call: .
cdr3_length: 15
j_call: TRBJ1-4

cdr3_nt: TGTGCCAGCAGCCTGCAGGGGAACTATGGCTACACCTTC
cdr3_aa: CASSLQGNYGYTF
clone_size: once
v_call: TRBV14
d_call: .
cdr3_length: 13
j_call: TRBJ1-2

cdr3_nt: TGTGCCAGCAGTTTAGCGGGACAGGGGTCTAACTATGGCTACACCTTC
cdr3_aa: CASSLAGQGSNYGYTF
clone_size: .
v_call: TRBV28
d_call: TRBD1
cdr3_length: 16
j_call: TRBJ1-2

cdr3_nt: TGTGCCAGTAGTCCCATGGGAGGGACACTTGATCAGCCCCAGCATTTT
cdr3_aa: CASSPMGGTLDQPQHF
clone_size: medium-sized
v_call: TRBV19
d_call: .
cdr3_length: 16
j_call: TRBJ1-5

cdr3_nt: TGTGCCAGCAGGCAAGCGAGGGACAGGTATGATGGCTACACCTTC
cdr3_aa: CASRQARDRYDGYTF
clone_size: .
v_call: TRBV28
d_call: TRBD1
cdr3_length: 15
j_call: TRBJ1-2

cdr3_nt: TGCGCCAGCAGCCAAAAAAGGACTAGCGGACCCTCCTACGAGCAGTACTTC
cdr3_aa: CASSQKRTSGPSYEQYF
clone_size: .
v_call: TRBV1
d_call: .
cdr3_length: 17
j_call: TRBJ2-7

cdr3_nt: TGTGCCAGTAGTCCCGGGACTTCAAACTATGGCTACACCTTC
cdr3_aa: CASSPGTSNYGYTF
clone_size: .
v_call: TRBV19
d_call: .
cdr3_length: 14
j_call: TRBJ1-2

cdr3_nt: TGTGCCAGCAGCCCTAGGCCTCCGACAGGGAACACCGGGGAGCTGTTTTTT
cdr3_aa: CASSPRPPTGNTGELFF
clone_size: once
v_call: TRBV11-3
d_call: .
cdr3_length: 17
j_call: TRBJ2-2

cdr3_nt: TGTGCCAGCAGCGGCCCCCATCGGGACGGTGGCTACACCTTC
cdr3_aa: CASSGPHRDGGYTF
clone_size: .
v_call: TRBV28
d_call: .
cdr3_length: 14
j_call: TRBJ1-2